Listed below are T cell receptor beta chains from one sample, sequenced in a study of cytomegalovirus exposure and HLA in healthy donors. Produced via immunoSEQ multiplex PCR; TCRdb's table is partial and in-frame only. The data show under 65,000 clones, 82% seen once. The sequenced sample was PBMCs. The receptors were gathered from a woman between 18 and 29 years old in good health and CMV-seronegative. CDR3s include the opening cysteine and the closing phenylalanine or tryptophan. Each record gives: V gene, clone size, CDR3 length, D gene, J gene, CDR3 protein, CDR3 DNA. The D gene is left open where the match is weak. Size values are once, few and many counts, or a class for expanded clones, and some rows have none.

V: TRBV27; size: .; length: 15; D: TRBD2; J: TRBJ2-1; CDR3: CASSPTSGTNNEQFF; DNA: TGTGCCAGCAGCCCGACTAGCGGGACGAACAATGAGCAGTTCTTC
V: TRBV7-9; size: .; length: 15; D: TRBD1; J: TRBJ1-1; CDR3: CASSGRQGVGTEAFF; DNA: TGTGCCAGCAGCGGCCGACAGGGGGTGGGCACTGAAGCTTTCTTT
V: TRBV27; size: .; length: 12; D: TRBD1; J: TRBJ1-1; CDR3: CASSPRGQEAFF; DNA: TGTGCCAGCAGTCCTAGGGGACAGGAAGCTTTCTTT
V: TRBV30; size: .; length: 15; D: TRBD2; J: TRBJ2-3; CDR3: CAWSVGLAGEGTQYF; DNA: TGTGCCTGGAGTGTTGGACTAGCGGGAGAAGGTACGCAGTATTTT
V: TRBV28; size: .; length: 13; D: .; J: TRBJ1-4; CDR3: CASSYRTNEKLFF; DNA: TGTGCCAGCAGTTACAGAACTAATGAAAAACTGTTTTTT
V: TRBV27; size: .; length: 14; D: .; J: TRBJ2-1; CDR3: CASNAGSSYNEQFF; DNA: TGTGCCAGCAATGCGGGAAGCTCCTACAATGAGCAGTTCTTC
V: TRBV2; size: .; length: 16; D: TRBD2; J: TRBJ2-3; CDR3: CASRGTSGRALDTQYF; DNA: TGTGCCAGCAGGGGGACTAGCGGGAGGGCCCTGGATACGCAGTATTTT
V: TRBV27; size: .; length: 13; D: .; J: TRBJ2-7; CDR3: CASSQDNTYEQYF; DNA: TGTGCCAGCAGTCAAGACAACACCTACGAGCAGTACTTC
V: TRBV27; size: .; length: 12; D: .; J: TRBJ1-2; CDR3: CASGNRAWGYTF; DNA: TGTGCCAGCGGAAACAGGGCCTGGGGCTACACCTTC
V: TRBV10-3; size: once; length: 14; D: .; J: TRBJ1-2; CDR3: CAISAVQANYGYTF; DNA: TGTGCCATCAGTGCGGTACAGGCTAACTATGGCTACACCTTC
V: TRBV21-1; size: .; length: 19; D: .; J: TRBJ2-7; CDR3: CASSKESQGGGRALTEQYF; DNA: TGTGCCAGCAGCAAAGAGTCCCAGGGTGGCGGGAGGGCCCTTACCGAGCAGTACTTC
V: TRBV11-2; size: .; length: 17; D: TRBD1; J: TRBJ2-7; CDR3: CASRTIKEQGISYEQYF; DNA: TGTGCCAGCCGTACCATTAAGGAACAGGGGATCTCCTACGAGCAGTACTTC
V: TRBV7-9; size: .; length: 12; D: .; J: TRBJ2-7; CDR3: CASSVSSYEQYF; DNA: TGTGCCAGCAGCGTGAGCTCCTACGAGCAGTACTTC
V: TRBV5-1; size: .; length: 17; D: .; J: TRBJ2-2; CDR3: CASSFWGRRANTGELFF; DNA: TGCGCCAGCAGCTTTTGGGGGAGGCGCGCGAACACCGGGGAGCTGTTTTTT
V: TRBV9; size: .; length: 14; D: TRBD1; J: TRBJ2-7; CDR3: CASSVQGAFDEQYF; DNA: TGTGCCAGCAGCGTACAGGGGGCCTTCGACGAGCAGTATTTC
V: TRBV29-1; size: .; length: 14; D: .; J: TRBJ2-2; CDR3: CSVVWPEGTGELFF; DNA: TGCAGCGTTGTTTGGCCAGAGGGCACCGGGGAGCTGTTTTTT
V: TRBV6-1; size: .; length: 13; D: .; J: TRBJ2-2; CDR3: CASSERETGELFF; DNA: TGTGCCAGCAGTGAAAGAGAGACCGGGGAGCTGTTTTTT
V: TRBV5-1; size: .; length: 15; D: .; J: TRBJ2-1; CDR3: CASSLASRGYNEQFF; DNA: TGCGCCAGCAGCTTGGCCAGCAGGGGCTACAATGAGCAGTTCTTC
V: TRBV5-1; size: .; length: 14; D: TRBD1; J: TRBJ1-4; CDR3: CASSLGQGKEKLFF; DNA: TGCGCCAGCAGCTTGGGACAGGGGAAAGAAAAACTGTTTTTT
V: TRBV27; size: .; length: 13; D: .; J: TRBJ1-1; CDR3: CASRARNSGRAFF; DNA: TGTGCCAGCAGGGCCAGGAATTCCGGCAGAGCTTTCTTT
V: TRBV5-1; size: .; length: 16; D: TRBD1; J: TRBJ2-3; CDR3: CASSRNYRGVTDTQYF; DNA: TGCGCCAGCAGTCGTAACTACAGGGGAGTCACAGATACGCAGTATTTT
V: TRBV6-1; size: .; length: 14; D: .; J: TRBJ2-3; CDR3: CASLTGTHEDTQYF; DNA: TGTGCCAGCCTTACCGGGACTCATGAGGATACGCAGTATTTT
V: TRBV28; size: .; length: 16; D: .; J: TRBJ2-3; CDR3: CASSLWGTGTQDTQYF; DNA: TGTGCCAGCAGTTTATGGGGCACAGGCACACAGGATACGCAGTATTTT
V: TRBV2; size: .; length: 15; D: .; J: TRBJ2-7; CDR3: CASSEVPGGGYEQYF; DNA: TGTGCCAGCAGTGAAGTGCCGGGGGGCGGATACGAGCAGTACTTC
V: TRBV15; size: .; length: 16; D: TRBD2; J: TRBJ2-5; CDR3: CATSIPGEGKQETQYF; DNA: TGTGCCACCAGCATCCCCGGGGAGGGGAAGCAAGAGACCCAGTACTTC
V: TRBV29-1; size: once; length: 12; D: .; J: TRBJ1-2; CDR3: CSVGGQGYGYTF; DNA: TGCAGCGTGGGGGGGCAGGGCTATGGCTACACCTTC
V: TRBV5-1; size: .; length: 14; D: .; J: TRBJ2-7; CDR3: CASSLEGDFYEQYF; DNA: TGCGCCAGCAGCTTGGAAGGAGACTTTTACGAGCAGTACTTC
V: TRBV5-8; size: .; length: 15; D: TRBD1; J: TRBJ1-2; CDR3: CASTKGRTGVKGYTF; DNA: TGTGCCAGCACCAAGGGAAGGACAGGGGTGAAGGGCTACACCTTC
V: TRBV19; size: .; length: 15; D: TRBD1; J: TRBJ2-3; CDR3: CASSTRTGGTDTQYF; DNA: TGTGCCAGTAGCACCCGGACAGGGGGCACAGATACGCAGTATTTT
V: TRBV5-1; size: .; length: 14; D: TRBD2; J: TRBJ2-1; CDR3: CASSPASGSNEQFF; DNA: TGCGCCAGCAGTCCGGCTAGCGGGAGCAATGAGCAGTTCTTC
V: TRBV27; size: .; length: 14; D: TRBD1; J: TRBJ2-5; CDR3: CASSRDRGRETQYF; DNA: TGTGCCAGCAGCCGGGACAGGGGGCGAGAGACCCAGTACTTC
V: TRBV27; size: .; length: 16; D: TRBD1; J: TRBJ1-1; CDR3: CASSPGQGDVNTEAFF; DNA: TGTGCCAGCAGTCCGGGACAGGGGGACGTGAACACTGAAGCTTTCTTT
V: TRBV5-1; size: .; length: 17; D: TRBD2; J: TRBJ2-1; CDR3: CASSQTLAGSSYNEQFF; DNA: TGCGCCAGCAGCCAAACTTTAGCGGGGAGCTCCTACAATGAGCAGTTCTTC
V: TRBV10-3; size: once; length: 13; D: .; J: TRBJ1-1; CDR3: CATMSGEQTEAFF; DNA: TGTGCCACGATGTCAGGCGAGCAGACTGAAGCTTTCTTT
V: TRBV28; size: .; length: 16; D: TRBD1; J: TRBJ2-3; CDR3: CASSLTGTGSLDTQYF; DNA: TGTGCCAGCAGTTTAACCGGGACAGGGTCCCTAGATACGCAGTATTTT
V: TRBV9; size: once; length: 13; D: .; J: TRBJ1-2; CDR3: CASSPVGPYGYTF; DNA: TGTGCCAGCAGCCCAGTTGGGCCCTATGGCTACACCTTC
V: TRBV2; size: .; length: 18; D: TRBD1; J: TRBJ1-3; CDR3: CASSEPDRGLSSGNTIYF; DNA: TGTGCCAGCAGTGAACCGGACAGGGGGCTTTCCTCTGGAAACACCATATATTTT
V: TRBV10-3; size: .; length: 14; D: TRBD2; J: TRBJ2-1; CDR3: CAISSGSSYNEQFF; DNA: TGTGCCATCAGCAGCGGGAGCTCCTACAATGAGCAGTTCTTC
V: TRBV6-1; size: .; length: 12; D: TRBD1; J: TRBJ2-7; CDR3: CASQDRFYEQYF; DNA: TGTGCCAGCCAGGACAGGTTCTACGAGCAGTACTTC
V: TRBV12-5; size: .; length: 12; D: .; J: TRBJ1-1; CDR3: CASGLLNTEAFF; DNA: TGTGCTAGTGGTTTGCTCAACACTGAAGCTTTCTTT
V: TRBV27; size: .; length: 15; D: .; J: TRBJ2-7; CDR3: CATAMGGTQSYEQYF; DNA: TGTGCCACCGCTATGGGGGGAACCCAATCCTACGAGCAGTACTTC
V: TRBV28; size: few; length: 12; D: .; J: TRBJ1-2; CDR3: CASSRGASVHTF; DNA: TGTGCCAGCAGTCGAGGAGCCAGTGTCCACACCTTC
V: TRBV5-1; size: .; length: 15; D: TRBD1; J: TRBJ2-3; CDR3: CASSMEGQASDTQYF; DNA: TGCGCCAGCAGCATGGAGGGACAGGCGTCAGATACGCAGTATTTT
V: TRBV13; size: .; length: 14; D: TRBD2; J: TRBJ2-7; CDR3: CASGGGGNSYEQYF; DNA: TGTGCCAGCGGGGGCGGGGGGAACTCCTACGAGCAGTACTTC